A single sample is the source of the 16 T cell receptor beta chains below, sequenced in a study of T cell repertoires in cytomegalovirus infection (dated by TCRdb to the late 2010s). The treatment or condition label, as the study defines it: in vitro stimulation with specific CMV peptide epitopes to enrich CMV-specific T cells. These reads were obtained on an Illumina HiSeq 1500. TCRdb applied fastp at Q25 and MiXCR to the public reads, then kept only in-frame beta chains. Entries are consolidated by CDR3 protein sequence, retaining the most common genes and DNA. A total of 650,000 to 900,000 distinct CDR3 sequences appear in this sample, approximately 30% of them only once. The top ten clonotypes cover roughly an eighth of the sample. Their target antigens are unknown. Sequenced here: cultured CD8+ T cells from PBMCs, sampled from culture after CMV antigen stimulation. The receptors originated from a human donor in good health (CMV status not recorded). Some clones in this sample may be carry-over from other donors' samples.

The sample holds many counts of this clonotype. This clone may be a read error of a much larger clone one base away. The chain joins TRBV7-6 to TRBJ2-3; the D is unclear. This CDR3 is 13 amino acids long. Trimming left V 1 base short and J 0 bases short, with 2 bases between. Germline V gene lookup returns CDR1 SGHVS and CDR2 FNYEAQ. CDR3 nucleotide sequence: TGTGCCAGCAGCTTAGAGAGCACAGATACGCAGTATTTT. It encodes CASSLESTDTQYF. The variable domain in full, completed from reference TRBV7-6 and TRBJ2-3, reads GAGVSQSPRYKVTKRGQDVALRCDPISGHVSLYWYRQALGQGPEFLTYFNYEAQQDKSGLPNDRFSAERPEGSISTLTIQRTEQRDSAMYRCASSLESTDTQYFGPGTRLTVL.

Ten or more counts support this clonotype. This chain joins TRBV7-2 and TRBJ1-1; D is unresolved. Between the trimmed V and J ends, which lost 5 bases and 3 bases, there was a span of 13 bases. Germline loops: CDR1 SGHTA, CDR2 FQGNSA. The CDR3 runs to 14 residues. CDR3 region: CASSTGRKDTEAFF. The CDR3 coding sequence is TGTGCCAGCAGCACCGGTAGAAAGGACACTGAAGCTTTCTTT.

The CDR3 is CASSNRKGYEQYV. CDR3 nucleotides: TGTGCCAGCAGTAACAGGAAGGGATACGAGCAGTACGTC. V and J are TRBV2 and TRBJ2-7; TRBD1 is a possible D gene (5 bases). V was pared by 5 bases and J by 4 bases, with 12 bases between. The CDR3 totals 13 residues. Germline-derived CDR1 and CDR2 are SNHLY and FYNNEI.

This clonotype was detected ten times or more. V gene TRBV7-2 combines with J gene TRBJ1-2, with TRBD1 as a possible D gene (5 bases). Trimming left V 2 bases short and J 10 bases short, with 14 bases between. Germline values: CDR1 SGHTA, CDR2 FQGNSA. The CDR3 loop spans 13 amino acids. CDR3 sequence (DNA): TGTGCCAGCAGCTTAAACAGGCTTATGGACTACACCTTC. Translation: CASSLNRLMDYTF.

About this clonotype: Mismatch with germline at one junction end may stem from a read error. The chain employs TRBV7-8 and TRBJ1-2, with 8 bases identical to TRBD1. The CDR3 runs 13 residues. Germline CDR1 is SGHVS and CDR2 is FQNEAQ. CDR3 sequence (DNA): TGTGCCAGCAGCTCAGGGGGCGTAGGTGGCTACATCTTC. It is translated as CASSSGGVGGYIF.

The V call is TRBV9, the J call TRBJ1-2, with D perhaps matching TRBD1 (6 bases). The CDR3 has 12 residues. Looked up from germline, CDR1 is SGDLS and CDR2 is YYNGEE. V gave up 1 base and J gave up 8 bases, with 9 bases separating them. The CDR3 DNA follows: TGTGCCAGCAGCGTAACAGGGAAAGGCTACACCTTC. It encodes CASSVTGKGYTF.

J is TRBJ2-2 and V is TRBV5-1; TRBD1 is a possible D gene (5 bases). Trimming left V 3 bases short and J 0 bases short, with 15 bases between. Germline V gene data show CDR1 as SGHRS and CDR2 as YFSETQ. The CDR3 sequence is 17 residues long. The CDR3 sequence is CASSSLIGAPNTGELFF. The CDR3, as DNA: TGCGCCAGCAGCTCCCTTATAGGGGCCCCGAACACCGGGGAGCTGTTTTTT.

Notes on this clonotype: Possible read error: a much larger clone is one base away. V usage is TRBV7-2 and J usage is TRBJ2-7; D gene unclear. CDR3 size: 14 residues. CDR1 is SGHTA and CDR2 is FQGNSA in the germline V gene. CDR3 nucleotide sequence: TGTGCCAGCAGCATATTTGAGGCAGGTTACGATCAGTACTTC. It codes for CASSIFEAGYDQYF.

This clonotype has more than one count but fewer than ten. The rearrangement joins TRBV10-3 to TRBJ2-1; maybe TRBD2 (7 bases). In germline, CDR1 is ENHRY, CDR2 SYGVKD. V was shortened by 4 bases and J by 11 bases, with 18 bases between the two germline ends. The CDR3 is 14 amino acids. CDR3 sequence (DNA): TGTGCCATCAGTGTCGGGGGGCCTTCTCAAAAGCAGTTCTTC. Amino acid sequence: CAISVGGPSQKQFF.

The chain uses TRBV7-9 and TRBJ1-1, with a possible D match to TRBD1 (5 bases). This CDR3 is 15 amino acids long. Trimming pared 3 bases from V and 2 bases from J, leaving 13 bases between. Germline CDR1 is SEHNR and CDR2 is FQNEAQ (reference sequence). CDR3 sequence reads: CASSLPLGVNTEAFF. Written as DNA, the CDR3 is TGTGCCAGCAGCTTGCCTCTAGGGGTAAACACTGAAGCTTTCTTT.

This clonotype was seen more than once but under ten times. The chain uses TRBV7-2 and TRBJ2-1; D is perhaps TRBD2 (7 bases). Looked up from germline, CDR1 is SGHTA and CDR2 is FQGNSA. The V and J ends lost 2 bases and 7 bases respectively, with 18 bases between them. This CDR3 comprises 16 residues. The CDR3 sequence: CASSLYPAGAYNEQFF. The CDR3 nucleotides are TGTGCCAGCAGCTTATATCCGGCGGGGGCTTATAATGAGCAGTTCTTC. The variable domain in full, with the rest retrieved from reference TRBV7-2 and TRBJ2-1, is GAGVSQSPSNKVTEKGKDVELRCDPISGHTALYWYRQSLGQGLEFLIYFQGNSAPDKSGLPSDRFSAERTGGSVSTLTIQRTQQEDSAVYLCASSLYPAGAYNEQFFGPGTRLTVL.

The rearrangement uses TRBV7-6 and TRBJ1-5; no firm D call. V gave up 1 base and J gave up 3 bases, with 4 bases separating them. Germline V gene lookup returns CDR1 SGHVS and CDR2 FNYEAQ. The CDR3 has 13 amino acids. CDR3 in DNA: TGTGCCAGCAGCTTAGATTACAATCAGCCCCAGCATTTT. Protein sequence: CASSLDYNQPQHF.

The chain links TRBV20-1 to TRBJ2-7; TRBD2 is a possible D gene (5 bases). V lost 1 base, J lost 3 bases, and 13 bases lay in between. This CDR3 spans 14 amino acids. Germline V gene sequence: CDR1 DFQATT, CDR2 SNEGSKA (reference sequence). CDR3 sequence (DNA): TGCAGTGCTAGAGGATGGACTCCCGGCTACGAGCAGTACGTC. As protein: CSARGWTPGYEQYV.

This clonotype was counted many times. The chain uses TRBV12-3 or TRBV12-4 and TRBJ1-1; a possible D gene is TRBD1 (6 bases). Deletions cut 3 bases from V and 0 bases from J, with 17 bases between. The CDR3 totals 17 residues. CDR3 sequence: CASSLGHSIVMNTEAFF. DNA for the CDR3: TGTGCCAGCAGTTTGGGACACTCCATAGTGATGAACACTGAAGCTTTCTTT.

The rearrangement joins TRBV7-4 to TRBJ1-2; D is ambiguous. In germline, CDR1 is SGHVT, CDR2 SQSDAQ. CDR3 length: 15 residues. Trimming removed 4 bases from V and 4 bases from J, with 16 bases in between. The CDR3: CASSSPFRAGYGYTF. The CDR3 nucleotides are TGTGCCAGCAGCTCCCCGTTTAGGGCGGGCTATGGCTACACCTTC. The complete variable domain, with remaining parts taken from reference TRBV7-4 and TRBJ1-2, reads GAGVSQSPRYKVAKRGRDVALRCDSISGHVTLYWYRQTLGQGSEVLTYSQSDAQRDKSGRPSGRFSAERPERSVSTLKIQRTEQGDSAVYLCASSSPFRAGYGYTFGSGTRLTVV.

This clonotype was detected only once. This chain joins TRBV27 and TRBJ1-6; the D gene is possibly TRBD1 (5 bases). The length of the CDR3 is 11 residues. Per germline, CDR1 MNHEY and CDR2 SMNVEV (reference sequence). V was pared by 7 bases and J by 14 bases, with 12 bases between. CDR3 in amino acids: CASKQGLTLHF. The CDR3, as DNA: TGTGCCAGCAAGCAGGGTTTAACCCTCCACTTT.